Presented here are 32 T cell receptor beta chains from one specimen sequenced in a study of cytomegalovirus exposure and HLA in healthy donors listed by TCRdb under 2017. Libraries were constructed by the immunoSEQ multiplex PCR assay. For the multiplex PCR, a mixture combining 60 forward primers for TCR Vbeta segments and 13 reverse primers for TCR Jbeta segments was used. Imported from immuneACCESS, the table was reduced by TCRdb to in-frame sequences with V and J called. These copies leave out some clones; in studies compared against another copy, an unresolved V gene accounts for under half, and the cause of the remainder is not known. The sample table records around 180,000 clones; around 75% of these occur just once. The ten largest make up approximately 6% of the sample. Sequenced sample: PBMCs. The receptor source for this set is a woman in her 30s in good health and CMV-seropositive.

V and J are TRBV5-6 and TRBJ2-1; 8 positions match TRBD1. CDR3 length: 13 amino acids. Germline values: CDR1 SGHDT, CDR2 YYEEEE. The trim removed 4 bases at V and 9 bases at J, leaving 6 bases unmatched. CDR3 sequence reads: CASSQGQAVEQFF. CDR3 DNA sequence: TGTGCCAGCAGCCAGGGACAGGCTGTTGAGCAGTTCTTC.

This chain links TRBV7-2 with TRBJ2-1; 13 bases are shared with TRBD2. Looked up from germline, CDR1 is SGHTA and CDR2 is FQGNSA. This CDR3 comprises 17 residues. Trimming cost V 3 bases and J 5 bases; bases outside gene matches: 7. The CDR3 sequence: CASSFSQTSGGDNEQFF. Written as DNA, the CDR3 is TGTGCCAGCAGCTTTTCGCAAACTAGCGGGGGGGACAATGAGCAGTTCTTC.

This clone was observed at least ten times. The CDR3 coding sequence is TGTGCCAGCAGTGAGCTAAATGGGGCCAACGTCCTGACTTTC. Residues: CASSELNGANVLTF. This chain joins TRBV6-1 and TRBJ2-6; D not certain. Germline assignment: CDR1 MNHNS and CDR2 SASEGT. The length of the CDR3 is 14 residues. Trimming shortened V by 3 bases and J by 3 bases, and 6 bases separated the two germline ends.

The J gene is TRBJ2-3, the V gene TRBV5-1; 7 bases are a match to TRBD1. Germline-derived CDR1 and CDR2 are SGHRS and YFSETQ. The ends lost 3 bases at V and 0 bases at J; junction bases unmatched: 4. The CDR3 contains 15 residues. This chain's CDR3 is CASSSGQSSTDTQYF. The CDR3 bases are TGCGCCAGCAGCTCGGGACAGAGTAGCACAGATACGCAGTATTTT.

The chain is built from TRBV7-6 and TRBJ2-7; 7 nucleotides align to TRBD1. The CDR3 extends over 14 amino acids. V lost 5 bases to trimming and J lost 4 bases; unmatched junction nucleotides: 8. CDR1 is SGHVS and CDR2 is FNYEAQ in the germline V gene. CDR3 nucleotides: TGTGCCAGCAGCGACACTACAGGGGCGTACGAGCAGTACTTC. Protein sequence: CASSDTTGAYEQYF.

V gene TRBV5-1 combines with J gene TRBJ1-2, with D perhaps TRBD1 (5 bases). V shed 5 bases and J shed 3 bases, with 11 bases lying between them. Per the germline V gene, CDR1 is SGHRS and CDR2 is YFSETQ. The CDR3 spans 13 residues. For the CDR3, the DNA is TGCGCCAGCAGTGTGGGGGGGGACTATGGCTACACCTTC. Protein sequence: CASSVGGDYGYTF.

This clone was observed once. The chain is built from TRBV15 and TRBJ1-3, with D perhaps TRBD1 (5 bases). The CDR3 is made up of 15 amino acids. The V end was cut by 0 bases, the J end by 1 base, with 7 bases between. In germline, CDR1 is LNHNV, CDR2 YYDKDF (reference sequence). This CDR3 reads CATSRDGGSGNTIYF. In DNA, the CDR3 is TGTGCCACCAGCAGAGATGGGGGGTCTGGAAACACCATATATTTT.

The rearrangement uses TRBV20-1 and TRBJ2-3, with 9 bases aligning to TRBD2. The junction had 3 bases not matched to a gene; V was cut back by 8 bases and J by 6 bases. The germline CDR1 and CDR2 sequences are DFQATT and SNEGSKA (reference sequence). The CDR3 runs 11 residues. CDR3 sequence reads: CSLAGVDTQYF. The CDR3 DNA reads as TGCAGTTTAGCGGGAGTCGATACGCAGTATTTT.

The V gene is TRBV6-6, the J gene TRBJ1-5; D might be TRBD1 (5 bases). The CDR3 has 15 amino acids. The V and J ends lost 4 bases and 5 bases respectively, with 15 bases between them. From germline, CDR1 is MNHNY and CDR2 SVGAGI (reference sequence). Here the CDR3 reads CASSLGGRGDQPQHF. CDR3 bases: TGTGCCAGCAGTTTGGGGGGGAGGGGAGATCAGCCCCAGCATTTT.

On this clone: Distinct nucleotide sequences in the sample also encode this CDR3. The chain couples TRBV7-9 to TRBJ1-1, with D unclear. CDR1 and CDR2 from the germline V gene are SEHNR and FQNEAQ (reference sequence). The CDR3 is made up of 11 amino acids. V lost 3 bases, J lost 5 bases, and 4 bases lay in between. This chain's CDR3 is CASSLQTEAFF. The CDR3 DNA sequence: TGTGCCAGCAGCTTGCAGACTGAAGCTTTCTTT.

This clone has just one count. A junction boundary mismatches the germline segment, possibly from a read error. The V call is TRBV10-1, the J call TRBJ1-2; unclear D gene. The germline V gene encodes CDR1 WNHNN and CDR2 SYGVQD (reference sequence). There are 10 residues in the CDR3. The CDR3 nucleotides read TGCGCCAGCCTACGCAGAGGACGGGACTTC. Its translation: CASLRRGRDF.

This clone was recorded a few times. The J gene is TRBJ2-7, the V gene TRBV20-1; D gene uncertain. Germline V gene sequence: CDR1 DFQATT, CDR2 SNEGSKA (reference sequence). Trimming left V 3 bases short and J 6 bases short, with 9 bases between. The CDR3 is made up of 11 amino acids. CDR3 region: CSASAPGEQYF. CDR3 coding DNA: TGCAGTGCTAGTGCACCGGGCGAGCAGTACTTC.

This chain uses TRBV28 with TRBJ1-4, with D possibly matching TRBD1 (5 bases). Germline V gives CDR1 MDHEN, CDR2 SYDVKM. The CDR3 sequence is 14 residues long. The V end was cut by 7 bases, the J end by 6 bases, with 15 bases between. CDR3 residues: CASKNGGGDEKLFF. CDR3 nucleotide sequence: TGTGCCAGCAAAAACGGGGGAGGGGATGAAAAACTGTTTTTT.

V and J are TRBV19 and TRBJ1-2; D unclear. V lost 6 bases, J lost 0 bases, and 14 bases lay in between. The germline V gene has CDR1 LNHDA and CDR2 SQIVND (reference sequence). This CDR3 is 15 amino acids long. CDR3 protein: CASRSEGSANYGYTF. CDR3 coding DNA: TGTGCCAGTAGATCGGAGGGCTCGGCTAACTATGGCTACACCTTC.

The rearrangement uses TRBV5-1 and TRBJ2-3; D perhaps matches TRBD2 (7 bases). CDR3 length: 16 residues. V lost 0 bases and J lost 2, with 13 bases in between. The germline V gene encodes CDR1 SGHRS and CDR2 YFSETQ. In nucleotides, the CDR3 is TGCGCCAGCAGCTTGGACGCGGGGGCAAACACAGATACGCAGTATTTT. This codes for CASSLDAGANTDTQYF.

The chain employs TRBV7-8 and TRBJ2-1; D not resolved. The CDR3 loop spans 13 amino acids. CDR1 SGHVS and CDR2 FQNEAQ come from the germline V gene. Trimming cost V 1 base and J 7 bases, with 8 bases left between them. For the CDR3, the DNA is TGTGCCAGCAGCTTAGGCCGAGTGAATGAGCAGTTCTTC. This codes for CASSLGRVNEQFF.

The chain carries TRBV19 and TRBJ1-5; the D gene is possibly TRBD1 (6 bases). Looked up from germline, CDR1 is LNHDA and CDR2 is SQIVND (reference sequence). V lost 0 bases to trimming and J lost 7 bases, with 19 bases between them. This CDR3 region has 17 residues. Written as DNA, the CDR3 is TGTGCCAGTAGTATAGAGGGGCGAGGGGGGGTAAAGCAGCCCCAGCATTTT. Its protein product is CASSIEGRGGVKQPQHF.

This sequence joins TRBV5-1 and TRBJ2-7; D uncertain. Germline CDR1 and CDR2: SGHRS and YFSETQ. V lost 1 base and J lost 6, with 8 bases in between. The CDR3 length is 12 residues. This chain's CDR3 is CASSLPGLEQYF. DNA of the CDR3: TGCGCCAGCAGCTTGCCAGGTCTCGAGCAGTACTTC.

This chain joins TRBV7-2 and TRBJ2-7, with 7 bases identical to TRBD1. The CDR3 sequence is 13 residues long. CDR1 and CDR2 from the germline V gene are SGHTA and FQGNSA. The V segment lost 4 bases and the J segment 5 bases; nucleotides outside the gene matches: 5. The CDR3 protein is CASSSGQKNEQYF. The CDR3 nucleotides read TGTGCCAGCAGCTCGGGACAGAAGAACGAGCAGTACTTC.

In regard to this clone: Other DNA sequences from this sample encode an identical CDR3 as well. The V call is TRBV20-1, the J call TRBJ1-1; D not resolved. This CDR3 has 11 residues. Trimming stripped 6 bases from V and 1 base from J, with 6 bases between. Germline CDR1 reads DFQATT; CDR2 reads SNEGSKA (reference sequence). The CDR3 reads CSAAGNTEAFF. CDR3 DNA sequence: TGCAGTGCCGCAGGGAACACTGAAGCTTTCTTT.

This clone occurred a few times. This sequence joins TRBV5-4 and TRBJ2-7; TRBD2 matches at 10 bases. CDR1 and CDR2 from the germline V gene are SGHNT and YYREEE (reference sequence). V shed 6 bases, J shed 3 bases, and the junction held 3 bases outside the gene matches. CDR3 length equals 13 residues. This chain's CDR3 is CASTAGGNYEQYF. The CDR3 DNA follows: TGTGCCAGCACAGCGGGAGGGAACTACGAGCAGTACTTC.

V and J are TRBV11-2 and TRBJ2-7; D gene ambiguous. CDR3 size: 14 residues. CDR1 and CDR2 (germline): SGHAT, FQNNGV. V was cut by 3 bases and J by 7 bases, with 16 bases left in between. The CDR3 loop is CASSLALKKVEQYF. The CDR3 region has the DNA TGTGCCAGCAGCTTGGCACTAAAAAAGGTGGAGCAGTACTTC.

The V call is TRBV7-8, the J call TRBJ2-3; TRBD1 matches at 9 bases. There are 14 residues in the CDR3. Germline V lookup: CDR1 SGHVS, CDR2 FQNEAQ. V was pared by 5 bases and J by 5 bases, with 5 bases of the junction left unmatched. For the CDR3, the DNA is TGTGCCAGCAGCGGGACAGGGTTACAAGATACGCAGTATTTT. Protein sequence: CASSGTGLQDTQYF.

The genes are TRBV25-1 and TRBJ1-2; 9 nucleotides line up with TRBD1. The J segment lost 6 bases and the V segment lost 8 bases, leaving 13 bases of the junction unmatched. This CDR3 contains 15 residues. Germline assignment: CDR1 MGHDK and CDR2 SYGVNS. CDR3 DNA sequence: TGTGCCAGCTCTGGGACAGGGATTTTAGGGGATGGCTACACCTTC. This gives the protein CASSGTGILGDGYTF.

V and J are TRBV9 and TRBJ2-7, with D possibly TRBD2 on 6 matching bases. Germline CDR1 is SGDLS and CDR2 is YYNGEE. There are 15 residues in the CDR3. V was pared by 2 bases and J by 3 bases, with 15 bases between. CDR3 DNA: TGTGCCAGCAGCGTCGGAGGGAGCCTCCTCTACGAGCAGTACTTC. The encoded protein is CASSVGGSLLYEQYF.

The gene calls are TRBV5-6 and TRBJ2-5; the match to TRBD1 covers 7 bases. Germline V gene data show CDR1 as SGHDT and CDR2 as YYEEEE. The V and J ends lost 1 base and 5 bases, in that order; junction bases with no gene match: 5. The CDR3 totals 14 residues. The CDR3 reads CASSLIDREETQYF. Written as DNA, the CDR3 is TGTGCCAGCAGCTTGATCGACAGGGAGGAGACCCAGTACTTC. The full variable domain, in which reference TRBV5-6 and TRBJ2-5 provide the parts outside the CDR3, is DAGVTQSPTHLIKTRGQQVTLRCSPKSGHDTVSWYQQALGQGPQFIFQYYEEEERQRGNFPDRFSGHQFPNYSSELNVNALLLGDSALYLCASSLIDREETQYFGPGTRLLVL.

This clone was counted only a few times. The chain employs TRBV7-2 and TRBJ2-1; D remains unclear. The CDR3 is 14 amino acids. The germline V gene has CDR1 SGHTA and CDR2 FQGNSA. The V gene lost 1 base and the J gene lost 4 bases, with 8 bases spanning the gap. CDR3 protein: CASSLVWQYNEQFF. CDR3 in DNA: TGTGCCAGCAGCTTAGTGTGGCAATACAATGAGCAGTTCTTC.

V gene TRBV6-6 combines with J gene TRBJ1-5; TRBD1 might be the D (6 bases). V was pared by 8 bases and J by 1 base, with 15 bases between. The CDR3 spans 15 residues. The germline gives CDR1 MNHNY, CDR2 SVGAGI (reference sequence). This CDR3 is CASLPGGGSNQPQHF. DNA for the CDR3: TGTGCCAGCCTCCCCGGTGGGGGCAGCAATCAGCCCCAGCATTTT.

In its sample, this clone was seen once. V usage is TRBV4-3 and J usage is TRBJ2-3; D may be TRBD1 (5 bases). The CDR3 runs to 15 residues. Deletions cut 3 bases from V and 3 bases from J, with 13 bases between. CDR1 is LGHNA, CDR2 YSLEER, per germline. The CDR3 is CASSQSAGNTDTQYF. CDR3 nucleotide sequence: TGCGCCAGCAGCCAGAGCGCAGGGAATACAGATACGCAGTATTTT.

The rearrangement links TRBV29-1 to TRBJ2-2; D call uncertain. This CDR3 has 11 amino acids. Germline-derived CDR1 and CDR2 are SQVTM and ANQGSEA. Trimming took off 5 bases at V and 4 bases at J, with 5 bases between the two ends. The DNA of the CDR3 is TGCAGCGTTACAGCCACCGGGGAGCTGTTTTTT. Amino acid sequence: CSVTATGELFF.

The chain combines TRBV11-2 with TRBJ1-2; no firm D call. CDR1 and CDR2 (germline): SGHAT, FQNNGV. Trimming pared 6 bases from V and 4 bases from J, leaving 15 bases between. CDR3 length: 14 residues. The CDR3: CASRPLALGYGYTF. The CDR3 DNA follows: TGTGCCAGCAGACCCCTTGCACTCGGCTATGGCTACACCTTC. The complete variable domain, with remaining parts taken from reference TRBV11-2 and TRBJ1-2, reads EAGVAQSPRYKIIEKRQSVAFWCNPISGHATLYWYQQILGQGPKLLIQFQNNGVVDDSQLPKDRFSAERLKGVDSTLKIQPAKLEDSAVYLCASRPLALGYGYTFGSGTRLTVV.

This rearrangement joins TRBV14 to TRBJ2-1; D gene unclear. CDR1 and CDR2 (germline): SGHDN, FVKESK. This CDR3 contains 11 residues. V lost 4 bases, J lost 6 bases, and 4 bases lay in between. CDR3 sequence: CASSLGNEQFF. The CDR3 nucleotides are TGTGCCAGCAGCCTCGGCAATGAGCAGTTCTTC. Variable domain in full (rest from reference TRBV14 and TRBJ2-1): EAGVTQFPSHSVIEKGQTVTLRCDPISGHDNLYWYRRVMGKEIKFLLHFVKESKQDESGMPNNRFLAERTGGTYSTLKVQPAELEDSGVYFCASSLGNEQFFGPGTRLTVL.